These 16 T cell receptor beta chains came from one sample sequenced in a study of blood T cells in healthy people across ages. PCR was performed a second time for about 7 to 11 cycles using a sample-barcoded 5' primer and a J-beta primer mix. TCRdb reprocessed the 5' RACE reads with MiXCR, giving one entry per CDR3 protein. The sample shows under 800,000 distinct CDR3 sequences, 40% to 45% of them seen only once. Sample: blood. Source of these receptors: a woman aged 55-70 years in good health.

This clonotype occurred once. This could be a read error, since a much larger clone is one nucleotide away. V is TRBV15 and J is TRBJ2-5; D gene ambiguous. The CDR3 has 15 amino acids. Germline V gene data show CDR1 as LNHNV and CDR2 as YYDKDF (reference sequence). CDR3 sequence: CVTSRDMAVQETQYF. The CDR3 DNA reads TGTGTCACCAGCAGAGATATGGCAGTCCAAGAGACCCAGTACTTC.

Turning to this clonotype: A much more abundant neighbour one base away suggests this may be a read error. This chain uses TRBV7-2 with TRBJ2-5; 8 bases line up with TRBD2. Germline V lookup: CDR1 SGHTA, CDR2 FQGNSA. The CDR3 is made up of 17 amino acids. The CDR3 region is CASSFGYSAGEQESQYF. CDR3 coding DNA: TGTGCCAGCAGCTTTGGTTATTCAGCGGGAGAGCAAGAGAGCCAGTACTTC.

This sequence joins TRBV9 and TRBJ1-3; D ambiguous. CDR3 length equals 16 residues. Trimming pared 0 bases from V and 0 bases from J, leaving 10 bases between. CDR1 is SGDLS and CDR2 is YYNGEE in the germline V gene. The CDR3 DNA is TGTGCCAGCAGCGTAGACAGTAGCTCCTCTGGAAACACCATATATTTT. Translating gives CASSVDSSSSGNTIYF. Looking up the rest from reference TRBV9 and TRBJ1-3 gives the full variable domain: DSGVTQTPKHLITATGQRVTLRCSPRSGDLSVYWYQQSLDQGLQFLIQYYNGEERAKGNILERFSAQQFPDLHSELNLSSLELGDSALYFCASSVDSSSSGNTIYFGEGSWLTVV.

This clonotype was observed a handful of times. This sequence joins TRBV9 and TRBJ2-5, with a possible D match to TRBD2 (6 bases). Per the germline V gene, CDR1 is SGDLS and CDR2 is YYNGEE. Trimming removed 0 bases from V and 11 bases from J, with 17 bases in between. This CDR3 has 14 amino acids. The CDR3 region has the DNA TGTGCCAGCAGCGTAGGTGGAGGGGTTCATGAGCAGTACTTC. It yields the protein CASSVGGGVHEQYF. The variable domain in full, completed from reference TRBV9 and TRBJ2-5, reads DSGVTQTPKHLITATGQRVTLRCSPRSGDLSVYWYQQSLDQGLQFLIQYYNGEERAKGNILERFSAQQFPDLHSELNLSSLELGDSALYFCASSVGGGVHEQYFGPGTRLLVL.

The sample holds many counts of this clonotype. The genes are TRBV20-1 and TRBJ2-3; 8 bases agree with TRBD2. Germline loops: CDR1 DFQATT, CDR2 SNEGSKA (reference sequence). This CDR3 comprises 15 residues. J gave up 6 bases and V 5 bases, and 13 bases lay outside the gene matches. CDR3 nucleotide sequence: TGCAGTGCTGCAGGACTAGCCCCTGTAAGTGATACGCAGTATTTT. It encodes CSAAGLAPVSDTQYF.

This clonotype has more than one count but fewer than ten. This sequence joins TRBV6-6 and TRBJ2-1, with 11 bases matching TRBD2. After removal of 5 bases from V and 7 bases from J, the junction contained 10 bases not matched to a gene. From germline, CDR1 is MNHNY and CDR2 SVGAGI (reference sequence). The CDR3 is 16 amino acids. CDR3 amino acids: CASSPSSGGDTNEQFF. The CDR3 nucleotides are TGTGCCAGCAGTCCGAGTAGCGGGGGGGATACTAATGAGCAGTTCTTC.

CDR3 in amino acids: CASSYKGLSYEQYF. The DNA for the CDR3 is TGTGCCAGCAGTTACAAGGGACTCTCCTACGAGCAGTACTTC. The V and J genes are TRBV6-2 or TRBV6-3 and TRBJ2-7; D is perhaps TRBD2 (6 bases). The germline V and J ends were trimmed by 2 bases and 0 bases, with 8 bases remaining between them. This CDR3 region has 14 residues. Germline V gene data show CDR1 as MNHEY and CDR2 as SVGEGT.

The chain is built from TRBV18 and TRBJ2-7, with 11 bases lining up with TRBD2. Germline lookup yields CDR1 KGHSH and CDR2 LQKENI. The J segment lost 4 bases and the V segment lost 0 bases, leaving 2 bases of the junction unmatched. The CDR3 is 15 residues long. The CDR3: CASSPPSGGEYEQYF. DNA for the CDR3: TGTGCCAGCTCACCACCTAGCGGGGGGGAATACGAGCAGTACTTC.

J is TRBJ1-2 and V is TRBV12-3 or TRBV12-4; 7 bases are shared with TRBD1. This CDR3 comprises 12 residues. The trim removed 8 bases at V and 8 bases at J, leaving 8 bases unmatched. This CDR3 reads CASGLGTDGYTF. The DNA for the CDR3 is TGTGCCAGCGGCCTCGGGACAGACGGCTACACCTTC.

This clonotype was picked up a small number of times. The rearrangement uses TRBV27 and TRBJ2-1; 12 nucleotides agree with TRBD2. The CDR3 runs 16 residues. The germline V gene has CDR1 MNHEY and CDR2 SMNVEV (reference sequence). The V segment lost 2 bases and the J segment 7 bases; nucleotides outside the gene matches: 6. In nucleotides, the CDR3 is TGTGCCAGCAGTTTAACCGGACTAGCGGGAAGGAATGAGCAGTTCTTC. This codes for CASSLTGLAGRNEQFF.

The chain uses TRBV20-1 and TRBJ2-4, with TRBD2 as a possible D gene (5 bases). Per germline, CDR1 DFQATT and CDR2 SNEGSKA (reference sequence). Trimming removed 6 bases from V and 9 bases from J, with 21 bases in between. The CDR3 is 14 amino acids. The CDR3 nucleotides read TGCAGTGCAGCGGACCGCTCGGCTATTTCCATTCAGTACTTC. It yields the protein CSAADRSAISIQYF.

This clonotype has only one observation. An end of the junction differs from the germline gene, which may be a read error. The rearrangement uses TRBV24-1 and TRBJ1-2, with D maybe TRBD1 (5 bases). Germline CDR1 reads KGHDR; CDR2 reads SFDVKD. The CDR3 has 14 amino acids. In nucleotides, the CDR3 is TGCGCCACCAGTGAGACACCGGGACCGCATGGCTACACCTTC. Amino acid sequence: CATSETPGPHGYTF.

This clonotype was recorded a few times. J is TRBJ1-2 and V is TRBV20-1; D ambiguous. Germline V gene data show CDR1 as DFQATT and CDR2 as SNEGSKA (reference sequence). The V end was cut by 3 bases, the J end by 3 bases, with 11 bases between. The CDR3 covers 13 residues. The CDR3 bases are TGCAGTGCTAGGGCCGGGAGAGACTATGGCTACACCTTC. Encoded protein: CSARAGRDYGYTF.

The rearrangement joins TRBV11-3 to TRBJ2-1, with TRBD1 identical over 7 bases. Trimming at V came to 5 bases and at J to 2 bases, leaving 3 bases not matched to a gene. Germline values: CDR1 SGHNT, CDR2 YENEEA. The CDR3 covers 14 residues. DNA of the CDR3: TGTGCCAGCAGCCATGGGACAGCCTACAATGAGCAGTTCTTC. Protein: CASSHGTAYNEQFF.

This clonotype appeared a few times. V and J are TRBV6-5 and TRBJ1-2, with 7 positions matching TRBD1. Germline V gene sequence: CDR1 MNHEY, CDR2 SVGAGI. The CDR3 is 15 residues long. V was pared by 6 bases and J by 2 bases, with 9 bases of the junction left unmatched. The CDR3 spells CASRYSRDSNYGYTF. The CDR3, as DNA: TGTGCCAGCAGATATTCCCGGGACAGCAACTATGGCTACACCTTC.

This clonotype was picked up one time. The junction departs from germline at one end; a sequencing error may be responsible. The chain recombines TRBV20-1 with TRBJ2-5; D remains unclear. CDR3 size: 14 residues. CDR1 and CDR2 from the germline V gene are DFQATT and SNEGSKA (reference sequence). The chain's CDR3 is CGARAPDFQETQYF. CDR3 nucleotides: TGCGGTGCTAGAGCCCCTGATTTCCAAGAGACCCAGTACTTC.